The clone carrying this TCR beta chain was detected only once. Its antigen is unidentified. The treatment is: roughly 20 received Ad26.COV2.S at low or high dose, single or two shots; 5 received placebo; per-sample allocation not given. Day 63 after the first injection of vaccine or placebo was the sampling time. The V gene's germline CDR1 is MNHEY and CDR2 SVGAGI. This CDR3 comprises 14 residues. With V trimmed by 5 bases and J by 2 bases, 4 bases remained unmatched. These data belong to a study of Ad26.COV2.S vaccination and SARS-CoV-2 variants. About the research overall: Donor was one of the participants in the Ad26.COV2.S arm of the COV1001 trial. Administration of Ad26.COV2.S was intramuscular, either once or twice 56 days apart. Whole-study findings and limits: Vaccine and placebo recipients had comparable breadth of non-spike TCRs. Reports say spike-specific CD8+ and CD4+ T cell responses covered substantial breadth after vaccination.

The protocol was immunoSEQ multiplex PCR, while the TCRdb copy is restricted to in-frame clones and leaves out a portion. The data show fewer than 900,000 clones, with 70% to 90% seen just once and around 1.5% held by the top ten. Specimen: peripheral blood, collected in a trial of Ad26.COV2.S vaccine versus placebo. The V call is TRBV6-5, the J call TRBJ2-3; 7 bases align to TRBD1. The receptor's source is a person aged 18-60 years who received the Ad26.COV2.S COVID-19 vaccine or a placebo. CDR3 region: CASSRTGYTDTQYF. The CDR3 DNA is TGTGCCAGCAGTCGGACAGGCTACACAGATACGCAGTATTTT.